The next 6 T cell receptor beta chains were all read from a single sample in a study of blood T cells in healthy people across ages. Together with a sample-barcoded 5' primer, a J-beta primer mix was included in a second PCR lasting roughly 6 to 12 cycles. Via MiXCR, TCRdb re-called the 5' RACE reads, giving one row per CDR3 protein. The sample shows about 650,000 distinct CDR3 sequences, approximately 52% of them seen only once. The specimen was blood. These receptors came from an elderly woman in good health.

This clonotype was counted ten times or more. The chain uses TRBV20-1 and TRBJ2-1, with 9 bases fitting TRBD2. The CDR3 contains 14 residues. Unmatched junction bases numbered 2, after V lost 0 bases and J lost 5 bases. Per germline, CDR1 DFQATT and CDR2 SNEGSKA (reference sequence). The chain's CDR3 is CSARESGRNNEQFF. The DNA for the CDR3 is TGCAGTGCTAGAGAAAGCGGGAGGAACAATGAGCAGTTCTTC.

The V and J genes are TRBV6-1 and TRBJ1-2, with 8 bases lining up with TRBD1. The CDR3 totals 17 residues. Germline CDR1 MNHNS, CDR2 SASEGT. Trimming took 5 bases from V and 5 from J; bases not matched to a gene: 16. CDR3 DNA sequence: TGTGCCAGCAGTCCGAATTTCGCAGGGGGCTTAGGGTATGGCTACACCTTC. Translation gives CASSPNFAGGLGYGYTF.

CDR3 sequence reads: CASSRTNYQPQHF. Written as DNA, the CDR3 is TGTGCCAGCAGTCGTACGAATTATCAGCCCCAGCATTTT. This chain links TRBV27 with TRBJ1-5; D uncertain. The CDR3 covers 13 residues. Germline V gene data show CDR1 as MNHEY and CDR2 as SMNVEV (reference sequence). Trimming removed 5 bases from V and 5 bases from J, with 10 bases in between.

This clonotype showed up many times. The V and J genes are TRBV4-2 and TRBJ2-1; 9 bases are a match to TRBD2. This CDR3 is built from 18 residues. The V gene end was trimmed by 0 bases and the J gene end by 7 bases; junction bases not matched to a gene: 13. Germline CDR1 reads LGHNA; CDR2 reads YNFKEQ. The CDR3 region has the DNA TGTGCCAGCAGCCAAGAAGTACGGGCGGGGGGGCCTAATAATGAGCAGTTCTTC. Translated, it gives CASSQEVRAGGPNNEQFF.

The genes are TRBV9 and TRBJ2-1; D is perhaps TRBD1 (6 bases). The CDR3 sequence is 14 residues long. Germline CDR1 SGDLS, CDR2 YYNGEE. Trimming shortened V by 3 bases and J by 7 bases, and 14 bases separated the two germline ends. CDR3 nucleotides: TGTGCCAGCAGCGCCCGGGACATTGAGAATGAGCAGTTCTTC. This gives the protein CASSARDIENEQFF.

This clonotype turned up a few times. The chain combines TRBV3-1 with TRBJ2-3; possible D gene TRBD2, 5 bases. Trimming stripped 2 bases from V and 2 bases from J, with 14 bases between. From germline, CDR1 is LGHDT and CDR2 YNNKEL (reference sequence). The CDR3 is 16 amino acids. CDR3 amino acids: CASSQIRTRPTDTQYF. CDR3 coding DNA: TGTGCCAGCAGCCAAATTAGGACTCGACCCACAGATACGCAGTATTTT.